The clone carrying this TCR beta chain was recorded at least ten times. What it recognizes is unknown. The time point denotes: sample taken at primary tumor resection. From tumor, nontumor lung or frozen PBMC, whole RNA was taken unsorted for sequencing. This record comes from a study of spatial heterogeneity in lung cancer. In the study overall: Tumor-region counts of TCR transcripts tracked strongly with a T cell module score from matched bulk RNA-seq. In raw reads, more than nine appearances on average were recorded for each unique TCR and UMI combination. The study, taken as a whole, reports: Tracking of tumor mutation counts was seen in expanded intratumoral alpha and beta TCR counts.

This CDR3 comprises 13 residues. V lost 3 bases and J 0 bases, leaving 6 bases between the germline ends. A unique molecular identifier was carried by every single TCR cDNA molecule. TCRdb ran MiXCR on the 5' RACE reads and lists one entry per CDR3 protein. The repertoire holds about 100,000 distinct CDR3 sequences, with 3.5% to 5% as singletons. This chain links TRBV12-3 or TRBV12-4 with TRBJ2-7; D is perhaps TRBD2 (5 bases). Sequenced here: lung tumor tissue, sampled at surgery. This TCR was recovered from a male donor with early-stage non-small cell lung cancer. CDR3 in amino acids: CASSFGVSYEQYF. The CDR3 coding sequence is TGTGCCAGCAGTTTCGGGGTCTCCTACGAGCAGTACTTC.